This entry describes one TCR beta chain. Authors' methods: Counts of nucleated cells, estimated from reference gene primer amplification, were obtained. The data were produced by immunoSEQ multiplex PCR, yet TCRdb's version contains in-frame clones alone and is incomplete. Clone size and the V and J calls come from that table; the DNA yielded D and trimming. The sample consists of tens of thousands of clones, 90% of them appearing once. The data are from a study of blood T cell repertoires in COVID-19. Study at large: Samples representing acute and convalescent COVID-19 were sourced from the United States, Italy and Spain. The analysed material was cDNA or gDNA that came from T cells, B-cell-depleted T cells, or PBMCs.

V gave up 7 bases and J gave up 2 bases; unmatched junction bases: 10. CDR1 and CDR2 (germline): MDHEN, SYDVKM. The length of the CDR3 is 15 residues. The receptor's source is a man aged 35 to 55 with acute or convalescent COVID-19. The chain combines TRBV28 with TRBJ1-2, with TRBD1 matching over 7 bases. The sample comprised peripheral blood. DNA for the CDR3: TGTGCCAGCAAAGAGGGGGCAACGACGAACTATGGCTACACCTTC. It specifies CASKEGATTNYGYTF.